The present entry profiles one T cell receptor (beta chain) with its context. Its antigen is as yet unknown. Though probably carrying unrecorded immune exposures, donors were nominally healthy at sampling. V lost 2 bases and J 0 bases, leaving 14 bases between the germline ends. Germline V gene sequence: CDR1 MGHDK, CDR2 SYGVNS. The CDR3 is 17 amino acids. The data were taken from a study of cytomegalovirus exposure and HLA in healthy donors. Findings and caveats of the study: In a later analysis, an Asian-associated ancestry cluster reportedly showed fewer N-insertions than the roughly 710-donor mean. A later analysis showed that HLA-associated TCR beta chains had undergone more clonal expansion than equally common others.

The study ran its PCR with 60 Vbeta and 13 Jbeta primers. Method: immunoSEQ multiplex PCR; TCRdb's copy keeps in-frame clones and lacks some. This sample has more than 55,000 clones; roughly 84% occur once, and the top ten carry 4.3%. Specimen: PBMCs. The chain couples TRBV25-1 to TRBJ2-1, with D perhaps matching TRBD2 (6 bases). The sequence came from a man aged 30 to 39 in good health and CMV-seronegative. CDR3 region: CASSEATRLGSYNEQFF. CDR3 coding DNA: TGTGCCAGCAGTGAAGCCACCCGACTAGGCTCCTACAATGAGCAGTTCTTC.